The entry below describes one TCR beta chain. The data derive from a study of shared clonotypes between healthy human individuals. V lost 5 bases and J lost 0, with 13 bases in between. Germline CDR1 and CDR2: MNHEY and SVGAGI. The CDR3 is 15 amino acids. Using immunoSEQ multiplex PCR, the repertoire was profiled, and TCRdb retains in-frame clones only, with some absent. This table holds over 2 million clones, roughly 96% found once. What was sequenced was naive CD4+ T cells sorted from blood. Specified subset: CD45RA+ positively selected. The sequence came from a man aged 18-30 years in good health. The J gene is TRBJ1-1, the V gene TRBV6-5, with D maybe TRBD1 (6 bases). In DNA form, the CDR3 reads TGTGCCAGCAGTAAACCGGGACAAGTGAACACTGAAGCTTTCTTT. It yields the protein CASSKPGQVNTEAFF.